Below, 24 T cell receptor beta chains from the same sample are listed, as sequenced in a study of blood T cell repertoires in COVID-19. Profiled with immunoSEQ multiplex PCR; TCRdb holds only in-frame clones, not every one. The sample comprises 25,000 to 30,000 clones, under 95% of which are singletons, and approximately 8% rests with the top ten. The specimen sequenced was peripheral blood. The receptors here all came from a man between 65 and 85 years old with active or convalescent COVID-19.

This chain uses TRBV11-2 with TRBJ2-1; 8 bases are a match to TRBD2. Germline V gives CDR1 SGHAT, CDR2 FQNNGV. CDR3 length: 15 amino acids. J lost 1 base, V lost 5 bases, and 4 bases had no gene match. The CDR3 DNA follows: TGTGCCAGCAGCCCTAGCGGGCAATCCTACAATGAGCAGTTCTTC. Translation: CASSPSGQSYNEQFF.

This chain uses TRBV7-2 with TRBJ1-2; perhaps TRBD1 as D (6 bases). This CDR3 contains 14 residues. Trimming cost V 5 bases and J 4 bases, with 14 bases left between them. Germline CDR1 and CDR2: SGHTA and FQGNSA. CDR3 amino acids: CASSEGVRLYGYTF. The CDR3 DNA sequence: TGTGCCAGCAGCGAGGGGGTTAGACTCTATGGCTACACCTTC.

This chain connects TRBV6-5 to TRBJ2-3; the D gene is possibly TRBD2 (6 bases). Germline CDR1 reads MNHEY; CDR2 reads SVGAGI. This CDR3 is 14 amino acids long. Trimming pared 6 bases from V and 5 bases from J, leaving 15 bases between. CDR3 DNA: TGTGCCAGCAGGCGCGGGGACCCGCAAGATACGCAGTATTTT. Amino acids: CASRRGDPQDTQYF.

The V and J genes are TRBV11-1 and TRBJ2-2, with D maybe TRBD2 (6 bases). This CDR3 has 16 amino acids. Per germline, CDR1 SGHAT and CDR2 FQDESV (reference sequence). Trimming took 4 bases from V and 1 from J, leaving 13 bases between them. CDR3 residues: CASSSDGSMNTGELFF. The CDR3 coding sequence is TGTGCCAGCAGCTCGGACGGGAGTATGAACACCGGGGAGCTGTTTTTT.

The V call is TRBV4-1, the J call TRBJ1-3; the D gene is possibly TRBD1 (5 bases). Germline V gene sequence: CDR1 MGHRA, CDR2 YSYEKL. Trimming took 4 bases from V and 0 from J, leaving 10 bases between them. The CDR3 length is 15 residues. CDR3 protein: CASSRAGFSGNTIYF. CDR3 in DNA: TGCGCCAGCAGCCGCGCAGGGTTCTCTGGAAACACCATATATTTT.

This chain uses TRBV3-1 (or the pseudogene TRBV3-2) with TRBJ2-2; a weak D match, TRBD2 (7 bases). The CDR3 loop spans 19 amino acids. Germline loops: CDR1 LGHDT, CDR2 YNNKEL (reference sequence). Deletions cut 4 bases from V and 3 bases from J, with 24 bases between. The CDR3 DNA reads as TGTGCCAGCAGCCTAGGGGGGGTAACTATTAAGATGTACACCGGGGAGCTGTTTTTT. This gives the protein CASSLGGVTIKMYTGELFF.

The V and J genes are TRBV5-5 and TRBJ1-2, with D hard to call. The germline V and J ends were trimmed by 1 base and 3 bases, with 13 bases remaining between them. Germline V lookup: CDR1 SGHKS, CDR2 YYEKEE (reference sequence). The CDR3 loop spans 15 amino acids. The CDR3, as DNA: TGTGCCAGCAGCTTGTGGGGTAGGGAGGACTATGGCTACACCTTC. Amino acids: CASSLWGREDYGYTF.

This chain uses TRBV11-2 with TRBJ2-2, with D possibly TRBD2 on 7 matching bases. Germline CDR1 is SGHAT and CDR2 is FQNNGV. V was cut by 5 bases and J by 4 bases, with 11 bases left in between. CDR3 length: 14 amino acids. The CDR3 loop reads CASSARGGTGELFF. The CDR3 DNA reads as TGTGCCAGCAGCGCGAGGGGGGGCACCGGGGAGCTGTTTTTT.

V usage is TRBV7-3 and J usage is TRBJ2-5; TRBD2 might be the D (7 bases). The CDR3 is 14 amino acids. Trimming removed 5 bases at V and 5 bases at J, with 15 bases between. CDR1 is SGHTA and CDR2 is FQGTGA in the germline V gene. CDR3: CASSPGGGQETQYF. The DNA for the CDR3 is TGTGCCAGCAGCCCCGGCGGGGGCCAGGAGACCCAGTACTTC.

The chain links TRBV6-4 to TRBJ2-2, with D hard to call. V was pared by 3 bases and J by 0 bases, with 11 bases between. Germline values: CDR1 MRHNA, CDR2 SNTAGT. The CDR3 extends over 16 amino acids. As DNA, the CDR3 is TGTGCCAGCAGTGAGCTATCCCCGCCGAACACCGGGGAGCTGTTTTTT. Translation: CASSELSPPNTGELFF.

The chain's CDR3 is CASSLVGVGGNQPQHF. In DNA, the CDR3 is TGTGCCAGCAGCTTGGTAGGGGTAGGTGGCAATCAGCCCCAGCATTTT. The gene calls are TRBV5-6 and TRBJ1-5, with a tentative D call TRBD1 (5 bases). Per germline, CDR1 SGHDT and CDR2 YYEEEE. V was clipped by 0 bases and J by 2 bases, with 12 bases between them. This CDR3 comprises 16 residues. Variable domain in full (rest from reference TRBV5-6 and TRBJ1-5): DAGVTQSPTHLIKTRGQQVTLRCSPKSGHDTVSWYQQALGQGPQFIFQYYEEEERQRGNFPDRFSGHQFPNYSSELNVNALLLGDSALYLCASSLVGVGGNQPQHFGDGTRLSIL.

The gene calls are TRBV6-1 and TRBJ1-6; D gene ambiguous. The CDR3 has 14 amino acids. With 2 bases removed from V and 14 bases from J, the gap between germline ends came to 16 bases. Germline CDR1 MNHNS, CDR2 SASEGT. The CDR3 loop is CASSETEEVIALHF. DNA for the CDR3: TGTGCCAGCAGTGAAACAGAGGAGGTGATCGCCCTCCACTTT.

The V call is TRBV7-8, the J call TRBJ1-3; D uncertain. V was clipped by 1 base and J by 0 bases, with 13 bases between them. This CDR3 is 17 amino acids long. CDR1 is SGHVS, CDR2 FQNEAQ, per germline. The CDR3 DNA reads as TGTGCCAGCAGCTTAGAGGGCAGAGGGCGCTCTGGAAACACCATATATTTT. Translated: CASSLEGRGRSGNTIYF.

The chain links TRBV7-9 to TRBJ1-5, with 7 bases fitting TRBD1. V dropped 5 bases and J dropped 5; count of bases not matched to a gene: 3. The CDR3 is made up of 13 amino acids. The germline V gene encodes CDR1 SEHNR and CDR2 FQNEAQ (reference sequence). CDR3 residues: CASSLQGDQPQHF. The CDR3, as DNA: TGTGCCAGCAGCCTCCAGGGGGATCAGCCCCAGCATTTT. Based on the CDR3 plus reference TRBV7-9 and TRBJ1-5, the full variable domain is DTGVSQNPRHKITKRGQNVTFRCDPISEHNRLYWYRQTLGQGPEFLTYFQNEAQLEKSRLLSDRFSAERPKGSFSTLEIQRTEQGDSAMYLCASSLQGDQPQHFGDGTRLSIL.

This rearrangement joins TRBV5-1 to TRBJ2-1; D remains unclear. V gave up 0 bases and J gave up 7 bases, with 11 bases separating them. The CDR3 totals 14 residues. Germline CDR1 is SGHRS and CDR2 is YFSETQ. In nucleotides, the CDR3 is TGCGCCAGCAGCTTGGGTTCTTTGCGGAATGAGCAGTTCTTC. Protein sequence: CASSLGSLRNEQFF. Combining the CDR3 with reference TRBV5-1 and TRBJ2-1 gives the whole variable domain KAGVTQTPRYLIKTRGQQVTLSCSPISGHRSVSWYQQTPGQGLQFLFEYFSETQRNKGNFPGRFSGRQFSNSRSEMNVSTLELGDSALYLCASSLGSLRNEQFFGPGTRLTVL.

Written as DNA, the CDR3 is TGTGCCAGCAGTGAGAGGTCCCTCGACGGAGCCAACACTGAAGCTTTCTTT. The encoded protein is CASSERSLDGANTEAFF. This sequence joins TRBV6-4 and TRBJ1-1; D is unresolved. The V and J ends lost 3 bases and 2 bases respectively, with 19 bases between them. Germline CDR1 is MRHNA and CDR2 is SNTAGT. The CDR3 consists of 17 residues.

The genes are TRBV2 and TRBJ2-2, with no clear D. V was cut by 3 bases and J by 4 bases, with 9 bases left in between. CDR3 length: 14 amino acids. The germline V gene has CDR1 SNHLY and CDR2 FYNNEI. CDR3 in DNA: TGTGCCAGCAGTGATGCCGGTCGCACCGGGGAGCTGTTTTTT. It codes for CASSDAGRTGELFF.

The table lists this clone with a count of one. J is TRBJ1-4 and V is TRBV4-2; D is uncertain. V dropped 1 base and J dropped 2 bases, with 14 bases sitting between them. Per germline, CDR1 LGHNA and CDR2 YNFKEQ. The length of the CDR3 is 17 residues. This CDR3 is CASSQGSGGRTNEKLFF. The CDR3 region has the DNA TGTGCCAGCAGCCAAGGATCGGGAGGTAGGACTAATGAAAAACTGTTTTTT.

The chain joins TRBV5-1 to TRBJ2-5; tentative D call: TRBD1 (5 bases). Germline V gives CDR1 SGHRS, CDR2 YFSETQ. The CDR3 spans 15 residues. The ends were cut back, 5 bases at V and 1 base at J, with 15 bases in the middle. CDR3 region: CASRPLTALQETQYF. The CDR3 nucleotides read TGCGCCAGCAGGCCACTGACAGCGCTCCAAGAGACCCAGTACTTC.

The chain is built from TRBV20-1 and TRBJ1-2, with 9 nucleotides matching TRBD1. Germline trimming cut 3 bases from V and 6 bases from J; bases unmatched to any gene: 5. CDR1 and CDR2 from the germline V gene are DFQATT and SNEGSKA (reference sequence). The CDR3 spans 13 residues. CDR3 amino acids: CSASPTGGDGYTF. Here the CDR3 DNA reads TGCAGTGCTAGTCCGACAGGGGGTGATGGCTACACCTTC.

The chain recombines TRBV29-1 with TRBJ2-3; 8 bases align to TRBD1. CDR1 is SQVTM and CDR2 is ANQGSEA in the germline V gene. V shed 2 bases, J shed 4 bases, and the junction held 5 bases outside the gene matches. The CDR3 contains 14 residues. The CDR3 loop reads CSVEKDRASDTQYF. The CDR3, as DNA: TGCAGCGTTGAAAAGGACAGGGCATCAGATACGCAGTATTTT.

Sample share makes this clone medium-sized. This sequence joins TRBV11-2 and TRBJ2-2, with a tentative D call TRBD2 (6 bases). V was trimmed by 2 bases and J by 5 bases, leaving 9 bases between them. The length of the CDR3 is 14 residues. Germline CDR1 and CDR2: SGHAT and FQNNGV. CDR3 DNA sequence: TGTGCCAGCAGCTTAACGGGAGTGACCGGGGAGCTGTTTTTT. Protein product: CASSLTGVTGELFF. Filled out from reference TRBV11-2 and TRBJ2-2, the complete variable domain reads EAGVAQSPRYKIIEKRQSVAFWCNPISGHATLYWYQQILGQGPKLLIQFQNNGVVDDSQLPKDRFSAERLKGVDSTLKIQPAKLEDSAVYLCASSLTGVTGELFFGEGSRLTVL.

This rearrangement joins TRBV10-3 to TRBJ1-1; 8 bases agree with TRBD1. From germline, CDR1 is ENHRY and CDR2 SYGVKD. The CDR3 contains 14 residues. V shed 6 bases, J shed 6 bases, and the junction held 9 bases outside the gene matches. The CDR3: CAIRESTGGPEAFF. For the CDR3, the DNA is TGTGCCATCAGAGAGAGTACAGGGGGTCCTGAAGCTTTCTTT.

The chain links TRBV9 to TRBJ2-5; 10 bases map to TRBD1. Losses at the gene ends were 0 bases for V and 4 bases for J; bases not matched to a gene: 6. The CDR3 is made up of 16 amino acids. Germline-derived CDR1 and CDR2 are SGDLS and YYNGEE. CDR3 sequence (DNA): TGTGCCAGCAGCGTAGTCGGGACAGGGGACCTAGAGACCCAGTACTTC. Its translation is CASSVVGTGDLETQYF.